The 7 T cell receptor beta chains in this list originate from one sample, sequenced in a study of shared clonotypes between healthy human individuals. This table comes from immunoSEQ multiplex PCR, and its TCRdb copy is limited to in-frame clones, with some not included. The sample contains approximately 640,000 clones, approximately 75% of which appear only once. What was sequenced was memory CD4+ T cells sorted from blood. Regarding subset: CD45RA-negative fraction. These receptor sequences come from a woman in her twenties or thirties in good health.

The rearrangement joins TRBV5-4 to TRBJ2-3; a possible D gene is TRBD2 (5 bases). Deletions cut 7 bases from V and 2 bases from J, with 14 bases between. The CDR3 has 14 amino acids. Germline loops: CDR1 SGHNT, CDR2 YYREEE (reference sequence). The CDR3 DNA is TGTGCCAGCTTCTTTGTGGGAGCCACAGATACGCAGTATTTT. This encodes CASFFVGATDTQYF.

A few counts support this clone. For the CDR3, the DNA is TGTGCCAGCAGACTAGCGGGAGCCGGGGAGCTGTTTTTT. It codes for CASRLAGAGELFF. V and J are TRBV19 and TRBJ2-2, with 12 bases that match TRBD2. The CDR3 runs to 13 residues. Trimming removed 9 bases from V and 6 bases from J; junction bases left unmatched: 2. CDR1 and CDR2 from the germline V gene are LNHDA and SQIVND (reference sequence).

The DNA of the CDR3 is TGTGCCAGCAGCCAAGGGGCAGGTTCCTACGAGCAGTACTTC. Encoded protein: CASSQGAGSYEQYF. J is TRBJ2-7 and V is TRBV4-2, with D uncertain. The ends were cut back, 1 base at V and 1 base at J, with 8 bases in the middle. Germline CDR1 reads LGHNA; CDR2 reads YNFKEQ. The length of the CDR3 is 14 residues.

The rearrangement links TRBV5-1 to TRBJ2-1; 9 positions agree with TRBD2. The CDR3 is 15 residues long. Germline V gene data show CDR1 as SGHRS and CDR2 as YFSETQ. The V segment lost 0 bases and the J segment 8 bases; nucleotides outside the gene matches: 6. CDR3 DNA sequence: TGCGCCAGCAGCTTGGCTGCGGGAGGGCCCTATGAGCAGTTCTTC. This codes for CASSLAAGGPYEQFF.

This sequence joins TRBV19 and TRBJ2-2; D might be TRBD1 or TRBD2, each matching 5 bases. This CDR3 contains 17 residues. Germline CDR1 reads LNHDA; CDR2 reads SQIVND (reference sequence). Trimming shortened V by 6 bases and J by 1 base, and 18 bases separated the two germline ends. CDR3 sequence reads: CASRGPAGTKNTGELFF. CDR3 coding DNA: TGTGCCAGTAGGGGCCCTGCCGGGACCAAGAACACCGGGGAGCTGTTTTTT.

The rearrangement uses TRBV7-9 and TRBJ2-7; 10 nucleotides agree with TRBD1. The CDR3 consists of 15 residues. The junction had 4 bases not matched to a gene; V was cut back by 4 bases and J by 1 base. Germline V gives CDR1 SEHNR, CDR2 FQNEAQ (reference sequence). CDR3 DNA sequence: TGTGCCAGCAGCTCCCCGGGACAGGGGTCCTACGAGCAGTACTTC. Its protein is CASSSPGQGSYEQYF.

The genes are TRBV6-1 and TRBJ1-1, with 8 nucleotides matching TRBD1. The V segment lost 6 bases and the J segment 10 bases; nucleotides outside the gene matches: 13. The germline V gene has CDR1 MNHNS and CDR2 SASEGT. The CDR3 is made up of 14 amino acids. CDR3 protein: CASSLTGAASGAFF. The CDR3, as DNA: TGTGCCAGCAGCCTGACAGGGGCGGCTTCGGGAGCTTTCTTT.